The clone carrying this T cell receptor (beta chain) was seen only once. Antigen: not known. There are 14 residues in the CDR3. V was shortened by 8 bases and J by 4 bases, with 15 bases between the two germline ends. Germline CDR1 and CDR2: MNHEY and SVGAGI. These data come from a study of T cell responses to AZD1222 COVID-19 vaccine. General observations from the study: Females made up more of the donors, who were largely white British, and clonal diversity may have come out too low. Receipt of two AZD1222 doses was followed by a rise in Spike-specific TCR breadth and depth. Only a handful of AZD1222 recipients, roughly 6 in all, had baseline seropositivity.

Clones were read by immunoSEQ multiplex PCR, and TCRdb kept only the in-frame ones, dropping some. Here the sample spans roughly 180,000 clones, about 89% being singletons. The rearrangement links TRBV6-5 to TRBJ1-5, with D possibly being TRBD1 (6 bases). This sequence originates from an adult in good health. The source was peripheral blood, collected on day 0 of MenACWY control vaccination. Written as DNA, the CDR3 is TGTGCCAGCTCCTTGGGGGCGGATAATCAGCCCCAGCATTTT. Amino acid sequence: CASSLGADNQPQHF.